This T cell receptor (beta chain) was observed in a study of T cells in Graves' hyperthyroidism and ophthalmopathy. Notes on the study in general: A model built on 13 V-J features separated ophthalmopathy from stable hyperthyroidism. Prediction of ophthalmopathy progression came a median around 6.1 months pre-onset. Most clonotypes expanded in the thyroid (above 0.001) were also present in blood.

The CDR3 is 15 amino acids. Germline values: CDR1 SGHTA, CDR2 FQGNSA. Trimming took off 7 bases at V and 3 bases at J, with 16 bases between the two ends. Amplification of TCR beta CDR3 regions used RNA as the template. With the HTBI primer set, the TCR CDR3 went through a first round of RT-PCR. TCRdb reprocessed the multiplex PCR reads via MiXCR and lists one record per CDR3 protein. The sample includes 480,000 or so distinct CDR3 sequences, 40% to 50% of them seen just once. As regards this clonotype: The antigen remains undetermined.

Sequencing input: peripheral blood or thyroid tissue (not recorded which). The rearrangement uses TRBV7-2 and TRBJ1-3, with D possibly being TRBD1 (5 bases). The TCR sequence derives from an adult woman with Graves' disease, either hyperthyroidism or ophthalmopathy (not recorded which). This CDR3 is CASTSLTGLGNTIYF. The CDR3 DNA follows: TGTGCCAGCACGAGCTTAACGGGGCTTGGAAACACCATATATTTT.